One sample yielded the 23 T cell receptor beta chains listed below, sequenced in a study of human T cells and chemical hapten exposure. TCRdb itself ran the RACE reads through MiXCR, one entry per CDR3 protein. The sample shows about 360,000 distinct CDR3 sequences, around 4.8% of them seen only once. Time point described: patch test 1, 2 weeks after DPC sensitization. Sample treatment: therapeutic diphenylcyclopropenone sensitization with weekly scalp DPC. The sequenced sample was whole blood, obtained in connection with sensitization to the hapten diphenylcyclopropenone (DPC). These receptors all come from a woman between 50 and 59 years old with alopecia areata. Some clones in this sample may be carry-over from other donors' samples.

This clonotype has just a few counts. V usage is TRBV4-3 and J usage is TRBJ2-1; 8 nucleotides agree with TRBD2. After removal of 0 bases from V and 9 bases from J, the junction contained 7 bases not matched to a gene. The CDR3 loop spans 15 amino acids. The germline CDR1 and CDR2 sequences are LGHNA and YSLEER. As DNA, the CDR3 is TGCGCCAGCAGCCAAGATGGGGGACTAGGTTTTGAGCAGTTCTTC. Amino acids: CASSQDGGLGFEQFF.

This sequence joins TRBV27 and TRBJ1-4, with no clear D. The CDR3 spans 15 residues. Germline assignment: CDR1 MNHEY and CDR2 SMNVEV (reference sequence). Trimming took off 5 bases at V and 4 bases at J, with 14 bases between the two ends. The CDR3 DNA follows: TGTGCCAGCAGTCCCCGATGGGGATATAATGAAAAACTGTTTTTT. Amino acids: CASSPRWGYNEKLFF. Together with reference TRBV27 and TRBJ1-4, the CDR3 gives the full variable domain: EAQVTQNPRYLITVTGKKLTVTCSQNMNHEYMSWYRQDPGLGLRQIYYSMNVEVTDKGDVPEGYKVSRKEKRNFPLILESPSPNQTSLYFCASSPRWGYNEKLFFGSGTQLSVL.

This clonotype occurred a few times. The chain links TRBV9 to TRBJ2-3; 7 bases fit TRBD1. After removal of 0 bases from V and 3 bases from J, the junction contained 7 bases not matched to a gene. CDR3 length equals 16 residues. CDR1 and CDR2 from the germline V gene are SGDLS and YYNGEE. CDR3 sequence (DNA): TGTGCCAGCAGCGTAGAAGGGGGCGAAGGGACAGATACGCAGTATTTT. Its protein is CASSVEGGEGTDTQYF.

This clonotype was picked up a small number of times. The chain is built from TRBV7-8 and TRBJ2-2, with 12 bases that match TRBD2. V gave up 0 bases and J gave up 4 bases; unmatched junction bases: 6. The CDR3 is 18 amino acids. The germline CDR1 and CDR2 sequences are SGHVS and FQNEAQ. CDR3 nucleotide sequence: TGTGCCAGCAGCTTAGCTCTAGCGGGGGGGCAGATCACCGGGGAGCTGTTTTTT. Translating gives CASSLALAGGQITGELFF.

The V gene is TRBV6-6, the J gene TRBJ2-5; 11 positions agree with TRBD1. Germline CDR1 and CDR2: MNHNY and SVGAGI (reference sequence). V lost 6 bases and J lost 1; bases outside the gene matches: 4. The CDR3 contains 15 residues. The CDR3 sequence: CASSRTGGGQETQYF. For the CDR3, the DNA is TGTGCCAGCAGCCGGACAGGGGGCGGCCAAGAGACCCAGTACTTC.

The V call is TRBV9, the J call TRBJ1-1; a possible D gene is TRBD1 (5 bases). Trimming stripped 0 bases from V and 2 bases from J, with 11 bases between. Germline V lookup: CDR1 SGDLS, CDR2 YYNGEE. This CDR3 has 15 amino acids. DNA for the CDR3: TGTGCCAGCAGCGTAGGCCGGGGGATCAACACTGAAGCTTTCTTT. This sequence encodes CASSVGRGINTEAFF.

This clonotype was recorded many times. This sequence joins TRBV5-6 and TRBJ2-3; either TRBD1 or TRBD2 may supply D (5 bases each). There are 16 residues in the CDR3. Germline V CDR1 and CDR2: SGHDT, YYEEEE. Trimming stripped 4 bases from V and 4 bases from J, with 19 bases between. The CDR3 reads CASSPVGVRGADTQYF. The DNA of the CDR3 is TGTGCCAGCAGCCCGGTAGGGGTCCGGGGCGCAGATACGCAGTATTTT.

The chain combines TRBV28 with TRBJ1-2; tentatively, D is TRBD1 (6 bases). Germline V CDR1 and CDR2: MDHEN, SYDVKM. The CDR3 length is 14 residues. V lost 11 bases and J 0 bases, leaving 16 bases between the germline ends. The CDR3 bases are TGTGCCCTCCAGCCGGCAGGGGCTAACTATGGCTACACCTTC. It codes for CALQPAGANYGYTF.

At least ten counts were recorded for this clonotype. The rearrangement uses TRBV7-2 and TRBJ2-3; D possibly matches TRBD1 or TRBD2 (5 bases each). V lost 0 bases and J 5 bases, leaving 12 bases between the germline ends. This CDR3 is built from 15 residues. Germline CDR1 is SGHTA and CDR2 is FQGNSA. The CDR3 sequence: CASSLAAGTVDTQYF. The DNA for the CDR3 is TGTGCCAGCAGCTTAGCTGCAGGGACGGTAGATACGCAGTATTTT.

This clonotype was counted between two and nine times. The chain links TRBV10-3 to TRBJ1-5, with no clear D. Germline CDR1 is ENHRY and CDR2 is SYGVKD. V lost 4 bases to trimming and J lost 3 bases, with 10 bases between them. CDR3 length equals 14 residues. In nucleotides, the CDR3 is TGTGCCATCAGTGTCGGGGTTAACAATCAGCCCCAGCATTTT. Translation gives CAISVGVNNQPQHF.

The sample holds many counts of this clonotype. The rearrangement links TRBV12-3 or TRBV12-4 to TRBJ1-6; D not certain. V lost 1 base, J lost 6 bases, and 7 bases lay in between. The CDR3 is made up of 14 amino acids. CDR3 bases: TGTGCCAGCAGTTTAGGTGGCTCTAATTCACCCCTCCACTTT. As protein: CASSLGGSNSPLHF.

Worth noting for this clonotype: Since a much larger clone is just one base distant, this may be a read error. The CDR3 DNA reads as TGTGCCAGCAACCAAAAACAGTTGGGGGCCACAGATACGCAGTATTTT. Translated, it gives CASNQKQLGATDTQYF. The chain joins TRBV14 to TRBJ2-3; possibly TRBD1 for D (6 bases). CDR1 and CDR2 (germline): SGHDN, FVKESK. The CDR3 covers 16 residues.

V gene TRBV7-2 combines with J gene TRBJ2-3; 7 bases are shared with TRBD1. The CDR3 loop spans 13 amino acids. In germline, CDR1 is SGHTA, CDR2 FQGNSA. V shed 5 bases, J shed 4 bases, and the junction held 3 bases outside the gene matches. The DNA of the CDR3 is TGTGCCAGCAGCCAGACAGGGCCAGATACGCAGTATTTT. It is translated as CASSQTGPDTQYF.

This clonotype was picked up many times. The chain combines TRBV11-2 with TRBJ2-3; D is unclear. Germline assignment: CDR1 SGHAT and CDR2 FQNNGV. This CDR3 has 14 amino acids. V was trimmed by 6 bases and J by 3 bases, leaving 13 bases between them. CDR3 sequence: CASSRLLRTDTQYF. The CDR3 nucleotides read TGTGCCAGCAGTCGACTCCTGAGGACAGATACGCAGTATTTT.

The chain carries TRBV7-2 and TRBJ2-7; 7 positions match TRBD2. V lost 8 bases, J lost 1 base, and 8 bases stayed unmatched. The CDR3 is made up of 14 amino acids. CDR1 is SGHTA and CDR2 is FQGNSA in the germline V gene. This chain's CDR3 is CASCKGRESYEQYF. The CDR3 bases are TGTGCCAGCTGTAAAGGGCGGGAGTCCTACGAGCAGTACTTC.

This clonotype was observed a handful of times. CDR3 sequence reads: CASSRRPGELFF. In DNA, the CDR3 is TGCGCCAGCAGCCGCCGTCCCGGGGAGCTGTTTTTT. The V and J genes are TRBV4-1 and TRBJ2-2; unclear D gene. V lost 4 bases to trimming and J lost 6 bases, with 6 bases between them. Germline loops: CDR1 MGHRA, CDR2 YSYEKL. The CDR3 is 12 residues long.

This clonotype occurred many times. The chain joins TRBV19 to TRBJ1-2; D ambiguous. The CDR3 is made up of 15 amino acids. The germline CDR1 and CDR2 sequences are LNHDA and SQIVND (reference sequence). Trimming took 7 bases from V and 8 from J, leaving 23 bases between them. As DNA, the CDR3 is TGTGCCAGTACCTCCTTCGGACTGCTCGGTGAGGGCTACACCTTC. This codes for CASTSFGLLGEGYTF.

This rearrangement joins TRBV7-2 to TRBJ2-7; the D is unclear. Germline-derived CDR1 and CDR2 are SGHTA and FQGNSA. V lost 5 bases and J 2 bases, leaving 10 bases between the germline ends. The CDR3 spans 13 residues. CDR3 sequence reads: CASSARAAYEQYF. The CDR3 coding sequence is TGTGCCAGCAGCGCCCGGGCCGCCTACGAGCAGTACTTC. The full variable domain, in which reference TRBV7-2 and TRBJ2-7 provide the parts outside the CDR3, is GAGVSQSPSNKVTEKGKDVELRCDPISGHTALYWYRQSLGQGLEFLIYFQGNSAPDKSGLPSDRFSAERTGGSVSTLTIQRTQQEDSAVYLCASSARAAYEQYFGPGTRLTVT.

Many counts were recorded for this clonotype. This sequence joins TRBV6-5 and TRBJ2-3, with 13 bases aligning to TRBD2. The CDR3 totals 17 residues. In germline, CDR1 is MNHEY, CDR2 SVGAGI. After removal of 6 bases from V and 4 bases from J, the junction contained 10 bases not matched to a gene. CDR3 coding DNA: TGTGCCAGCAGGGGGAGGACTAGCGGGAGTAGAGCAGATACGCAGTATTTT. The encoded protein is CASRGRTSGSRADTQYF.

The chain carries TRBV20-1 and TRBJ2-2, with 10 bases that match TRBD2. Germline loops: CDR1 DFQATT, CDR2 SNEGSKA (reference sequence). V trimming: 7 bases; J trimming: 4 bases; junction bases outside the gene matches: 6. The CDR3 totals 14 residues. The DNA for the CDR3 is TGCAGTGTTGGTAGCGGGAGGAGCACCGGGGAGCTGTTTTTT. As protein: CSVGSGRSTGELFF.

This clonotype was recorded a few times. The rearrangement links TRBV28 to TRBJ1-2; the D is unclear. This CDR3 is 13 amino acids long. The germline V gene has CDR1 MDHEN and CDR2 SYDVKM. V lost 2 bases, J lost 2 bases, and 6 bases lay in between. The CDR3 reads CASSLVENYGYTF. CDR3 sequence (DNA): TGTGCCAGCAGTTTAGTGGAGAACTATGGCTACACCTTC.

This clonotype was seen repeatedly, ten times or more. V and J are TRBV6-6 and TRBJ2-3, with no clear D. The CDR3 has 14 residues. The ends were cut back, 8 bases at V and 0 bases at J, with 12 bases in the middle. Germline CDR1 MNHNY, CDR2 SVGAGI (reference sequence). As DNA, the CDR3 is TGTGCCAGCCTTAGGGTCACTAGCACAGATACGCAGTATTTT. As protein: CASLRVTSTDTQYF.

This clonotype has only a few counts. The gene calls are TRBV25-1 and TRBJ2-1, with 11 bases fitting TRBD2. Looked up from germline, CDR1 is MGHDK and CDR2 is SYGVNS. CDR3 length: 14 residues. Germline trimming cut 5 bases from V and 9 bases from J; bases unmatched to any gene: 6. CDR3 nucleotides: TGTGCCAGCAGTCGGGCTAGCGGGGGGATTGAGCAGTTCTTC. Amino acids: CASSRASGGIEQFF.